Included here is one T cell receptor (beta chain) sequence, with context. What antigen it recognizes has not been identified. The input lacks base qualities; no much larger clone sits a single base away. The sample originates from a study of T cell changes during pregnancy in multiple sclerosis (dated by TCRdb to about 2019). Background for the entire study: The study looked at changes in the T cell repertoire across pregnancy in women with multiple sclerosis.

The library came from the immunoSEQ multiplex PCR assay. This immuneACCESS table, as held by TCRdb, lists in-frame sequences with V and J called but not all clones. Of the missing ones, under half trace to an unresolved V gene in checked studies; the others have no known cause. This sample comprises about 75,000 clones, 85% to 95% of them detected only once. Over 0.12% of the sample lies in the top ten. The clonotype comes from a female donor with multiple sclerosis, enrolled in a pregnancy study. The specimen was CD4+ T cells from peripheral blood mononuclear cells, collected after pregnancy.

Here is the DNA: TGTGCCAGCAGTAACAGTTACGGGAGCACCGGGGAGCTGTTTTTT. Its protein is CASSNSYGSTGELFF. The chain links TRBV6-1 with TRBJ2-2; the D gene is perhaps TRBD2, from 6 matching bases. At the junction V is shortened by 5 bases and J by 4 bases, with 14 bases in between. The germline V gene yields MNHNS for CDR1 and SASEGT for CDR2. The CDR3 sequence holds 15 residues, the cysteine and phenylalanine included. The DNA shown is the 45-base CDR3, in frame from base 1.